What follows are 13 T cell receptor beta chains derived from one specimen sequenced in a study of T cells in localized non-small cell lung cancer. TCRdb's table, derived via immunoSEQ multiplex PCR, lists solely in-frame clones and lacks some. The repertoire holds approximately 52,000 clones, with approximately 80% as singletons. Source: peripheral blood, taken before any cancer treatment. Every receptor here comes from a man between 40 and 69 years old with stage I squamous cell lung carcinoma.

The chain carries TRBV7-9 and TRBJ2-4; the D is unclear. V was cut by 1 base and J by 7 bases, with 8 bases left in between. This CDR3 has 13 residues. Germline CDR1 reads SEHNR; CDR2 reads FQNEAQ (reference sequence). The CDR3 nucleotides are TGTGCCAGCAGCTTAGAGGGAAGGAACATTCAGTACTTC. Its protein is CASSLEGRNIQYF.

This clone was counted between two and nine times. The chain is built from TRBV5-6 and TRBJ2-7, with D maybe TRBD2 (5 bases). The CDR3 is 11 amino acids. Germline V lookup: CDR1 SGHDT, CDR2 YYEEEE. Trimming shortened V by 4 bases and J by 4 bases, and 6 bases separated the two germline ends. The CDR3 loop reads CASSGEYEQYF. CDR3 DNA sequence: TGTGCCAGCAGCGGGGAGTACGAGCAGTACTTC.

The CDR3, as DNA: TGTGCCAGCTCACCAGACCCCCTCCGAGGCTACACCTTC. It codes for CASSPDPLRGYTF. The V and J genes are TRBV18 and TRBJ1-2; D is unresolved. The CDR3 covers 13 residues. V lost 2 bases to trimming and J lost 8 bases, with 12 bases between them. CDR1 and CDR2 (germline): KGHSH, LQKENI.

The V call is TRBV7-2, the J call TRBJ2-7; 7 bases fit TRBD1. CDR3 size: 15 residues. The germline V gene has CDR1 SGHTA and CDR2 FQGNSA. V was pared by 3 bases and J by 2 bases, with 7 bases of the junction left unmatched. DNA for the CDR3: TGTGCCAGCAGCTTCACAGGGGTCCACACCTACGAGCAGTACTTC. Translating it yields CASSFTGVHTYEQYF. The full variable domain, completed using reference TRBV7-2 and TRBJ2-7, is GAGVSQSPSNKVTEKGKDVELRCDPISGHTALYWYRQSLGQGLEFLIYFQGNSAPDKSGLPSDRFSAERTGGSVSTLTIQRTQQEDSAVYLCASSFTGVHTYEQYFGPGTRLTVT.

The chain joins TRBV6-5 to TRBJ1-6, with TRBD1 matching 7 bases. There are 13 residues in the CDR3. From germline, CDR1 is MNHEY and CDR2 SVGAGI. The V segment lost 6 bases and the J segment 8 bases; nucleotides outside the gene matches: 4. For the CDR3, the DNA is TGTGCCAGCAGGGGGCAGGGGGATTCACCCCTCCACTTT. Translating gives CASRGQGDSPLHF.

V usage is TRBV7-3 and J usage is TRBJ1-1; D is ambiguous. Germline CDR1 is SGHTA and CDR2 is FQGTGA. Trimming removed 2 bases from V and 3 bases from J, with 10 bases in between. CDR3 size: 14 residues. This CDR3 reads CASSLGGLDTEAFF. Here the CDR3 DNA reads TGTGCCAGCAGCTTAGGAGGGCTAGACACTGAAGCTTTCTTT.

This clone was picked up many times. The chain employs TRBV2 and TRBJ2-1; 10 bases agree with TRBD2. Germline CDR1 reads SNHLY; CDR2 reads FYNNEI. This CDR3 spans 16 amino acids. The J segment lost 1 base and the V segment lost 3 bases, leaving 3 bases of the junction unmatched. CDR3 region: CASSDPSGGSYNEQFF. The DNA for the CDR3 is TGTGCCAGCAGTGACCCTAGCGGGGGATCCTACAATGAGCAGTTCTTC.

The J gene is TRBJ1-3, the V gene TRBV4-3; D unclear. Looked up from germline, CDR1 is LGHNA and CDR2 is YSLEER. The V end lost 0 bases, the J end lost 4 bases, and 4 bases lay between the germline ends. This CDR3 is 13 amino acids long. The DNA of the CDR3 is TGCGCCAGCAGCCAAGAATTGGGAAACACCATATATTTT. This gives the protein CASSQELGNTIYF.

The chain is built from TRBV18 and TRBJ2-7; 7 bases map to TRBD1. The CDR3 totals 16 residues. J lost 2 bases, V lost 2 bases, and 9 bases had no gene match. The V gene's germline CDR1 is KGHSH and CDR2 LQKENI. CDR3 nucleotides: TGTGCCAGCTCACCATTCGCAGGCAGGGGGACCTACGAGCAGTACTTC. Its protein is CASSPFAGRGTYEQYF.

This clone has just one count. V is TRBV29-1 and J is TRBJ2-5; TRBD1 aligns across 9 bases. The CDR3 length is 15 residues. The junction had 11 bases not matched to a gene; V was cut back by 6 bases and J by 3 bases. Germline V gene data show CDR1 as SQVTM and CDR2 as ANQGSEA. CDR3 in amino acids: CSVQGQGYLKETQYF. The CDR3 nucleotides read TGCAGCGTGCAGGGACAGGGATACTTGAAAGAGACCCAGTACTTC.

The chain is built from TRBV7-2 and TRBJ1-4; TRBD1 is a possible D gene (5 bases). Germline values: CDR1 SGHTA, CDR2 FQGNSA. The CDR3 is made up of 14 amino acids. Trimming shortened V by 2 bases and J by 8 bases, and 12 bases separated the two germline ends. This CDR3 is CASSLRGGEEKLFF. The CDR3 region has the DNA TGTGCCAGCAGCTTAAGGGGTGGAGAAGAAAAACTGTTTTTT.

This chain connects TRBV7-9 to TRBJ2-2; 8 positions agree with TRBD2. With 8 bases clipped from V and 6 bases from J, the junction kept 11 bases outside the gene matches. The length of the CDR3 is 15 residues. The germline gives CDR1 SEHNR, CDR2 FQNEAQ (reference sequence). The chain's CDR3 is CASDRGGRSPGELFF. DNA for the CDR3: TGTGCCAGCGACCGGGGGGGAAGGTCACCCGGGGAGCTGTTTTTT. The complete variable domain, with remaining parts taken from reference TRBV7-9 and TRBJ2-2, reads DTGVSQNPRHKITKRGQNVTFRCDPISEHNRLYWYRQTLGQGPEFLTYFQNEAQLEKSRLLSDRFSAERPKGSFSTLEIQRTEQGDSAMYLCASDRGGRSPGELFFGEGSRLTVL.

The gene calls are TRBV18 and TRBJ1-6, with D possibly being TRBD1 (5 bases). Per germline, CDR1 KGHSH and CDR2 LQKENI. The CDR3 has 13 amino acids. The V and J ends lost 4 bases and 10 bases respectively, with 11 bases between them. CDR3 coding DNA: TGTGCCAGCTCACAGGGGCAAGGCTCACCCCTCCACTTT. Protein product: CASSQGQGSPLHF.